The present entry profiles one TCR beta chain with its context. No antigen is known for it. Using immunoSEQ multiplex PCR, the repertoire was profiled, and TCRdb retains in-frame clones only, with some absent. The sample has some 120,000 clones; over 75% are singletons. This entry comes from a study of T cell responses to AZD1222 COVID-19 vaccine. Study-level results: Donor demographics were predominantly white British with a female majority; clonal diversity may be underestimated. After two AZD1222 doses, spike-specific TCR breadth and depth rose versus day 0. The repertoires were collected only after the peak T cell response.

This CDR3 is built from 19 residues. The germline V gene encodes CDR1 SGHAT and CDR2 FQNNGV. The ends lost 0 bases at V and 2 bases at J; junction bases unmatched: 6. Material: peripheral blood, obtained on day 0 of MenACWY control vaccination. The TCR originated in an adult in good health. This chain joins TRBV11-2 and TRBJ2-3; 15 nucleotides line up with TRBD2. The CDR3 spells CASSLEGLAGGRLTDTQYF. CDR3 sequence (DNA): TGTGCCAGCAGCTTAGAGGGACTAGCGGGGGGACGCCTCACAGATACGCAGTATTTT.